These 5 T cell receptor beta chains share one sample of origin, sequenced in a study of blood T cell repertoires in COVID-19. Sequenced by immunoSEQ multiplex PCR; TCRdb stores in-frame clones only, minus some. The repertoire includes some 410,000 clones, more than 75% of them detected once, and 0.95% to 1% sits in the top ten. Sequencing was done on a sample of PBMCs or T cells enriched from blood (not recorded which). The receptors derive from a woman in her twenties or thirties with acute COVID-19.

The V and J genes are TRBV5-3 and TRBJ1-4, with 8 bases fitting TRBD1. TRBV5-3 carries the ORF label, with uncertain function. The CDR3 runs to 13 residues. V gave up 4 bases and J gave up 8 bases; unmatched junction bases: 4. The CDR3, as DNA: TGTGCCAGAAGCGTAGACAGGGGCGAAAAACTGTTTTTT. Translating it yields CARSVDRGEKLFF.

The chain employs TRBV12-5 and TRBJ1-1; D ambiguous. V shed 2 bases and J shed 7 bases, with 11 bases lying between them. CDR1 is LGHNT, CDR2 FRNRAP, per germline. This CDR3 has 13 amino acids. In DNA, the CDR3 is TGTGCTAGTGGTTTGCAGAGTCGGGGTGAAGCTTTCTTT. Amino acids: CASGLQSRGEAFF.

This clone was recorded only once. This sequence joins TRBV28 and TRBJ1-4; weak D call: TRBD1 (5 bases). V was trimmed by 5 bases and J by 6 bases, leaving 19 bases between them. The germline V gene has CDR1 MDHEN and CDR2 SYDVKM. This CDR3 region has 16 residues. In DNA form, the CDR3 reads TGTGCCAGCAGTGATACCGCCCGGGGGGGGGATGAAAAACTGTTTTTT. Amino acids: CASSDTARGGDEKLFF.

The rearrangement links TRBV11-2 to TRBJ1-3, with TRBD1 matching over 8 bases. The CDR3 spans 15 residues. V trimming: 4 bases; J trimming: 4 bases; junction bases outside the gene matches: 6. Germline V CDR1 and CDR2: SGHAT, FQNNGV. The CDR3, as DNA: TGTGCCAGCAGCTCGATGGACAGGGCGGGAAACACCATATATTTT. It encodes CASSSMDRAGNTIYF.

The chain recombines TRBV14 with TRBJ2-3; 9 nucleotides align to TRBD2. The CDR3 is 20 residues long. V lost 3 bases, J lost 0 bases, and 16 bases stayed unmatched. Per germline, CDR1 SGHDN and CDR2 FVKESK. The CDR3 reads CASSHRQMTSGYFSTDTQYF. The CDR3 region has the DNA TGTGCCAGCAGCCATCGCCAAATGACTAGCGGTTACTTTAGCACAGATACGCAGTATTTT.